These T cell receptor beta chains were read from a single sample in a study of CD8 T cells in Susac syndrome. Via MiXCR, TCRdb re-called the immunoSEQ multiplex PCR reads, giving one row per CDR3 protein. Of about 160,000 distinct CDR3 sequences in the sample, around 92% are singletons; the top ten hold around 0.087%. The material sequenced was CD4+ T cells from PBMCs. The receptors were sampled from a human donor in good health. Each CDR3 is given with its conserved first and last residue. Size is omitted from some rows. Given values are once, few, many or a class for expanded clones.

abundance: -; j_gene: TRBJ2-1; v_gene: TRBV29-1; CDR3aa: CSVRTHPNEQFF
abundance: -; j_gene: TRBJ1-5; v_gene: TRBV20-1; CDR3aa: CSARVPGSPGPQHF
abundance: -; j_gene: TRBJ2-7; v_gene: TRBV3-1; CDR3aa: CASSQDGGTYEQYF
abundance: -; j_gene: TRBJ1-4; v_gene: TRBV27; CDR3aa: CASGREKLFF
abundance: -; j_gene: TRBJ1-6; v_gene: TRBV2; CDR3aa: CASRGQGLDSPLHF
abundance: -; j_gene: TRBJ1-1; v_gene: TRBV7-9; CDR3aa: CASEGDTEAFF
abundance: once; j_gene: TRBJ2-1; v_gene: TRBV20-1; CDR3aa: CSARDSVYNEQFF
abundance: -; j_gene: TRBJ1-1; v_gene: TRBV5-1; CDR3aa: CASSSTIGGRLAFF
abundance: -; j_gene: TRBJ1-2; v_gene: TRBV20-1; CDR3aa: CSATDRASGYTF
abundance: -; j_gene: TRBJ2-7; v_gene: TRBV2; CDR3aa: CASSYGPSGYEQYF
abundance: -; j_gene: TRBJ1-2; v_gene: TRBV12-3/TRBV12-4; CDR3aa: CASSLRQLGYTF
abundance: -; j_gene: TRBJ2-1; v_gene: TRBV29-1; CDR3aa: CSVGLLIERGGEQFF
abundance: -; j_gene: TRBJ2-5; v_gene: TRBV9; CDR3aa: CASSLGLAGVQETQYF
abundance: once; j_gene: TRBJ2-2; v_gene: TRBV20-1; CDR3aa: CSASDRPLGGTGELFF
abundance: -; j_gene: TRBJ2-5; v_gene: TRBV2; CDR3aa: CASSGSREGGQYF
abundance: -; j_gene: TRBJ1-4; v_gene: TRBV5-1; CDR3aa: CASSPGTGAEKLFF
abundance: -; j_gene: TRBJ2-3; v_gene: TRBV19; CDR3aa: CASSIGDRIPTDTQYF
abundance: few; j_gene: TRBJ2-1; v_gene: TRBV5-1; CDR3aa: CASSLAGLASYNEQFF
abundance: -; j_gene: TRBJ2-5; v_gene: TRBV29-1; CDR3aa: CSVEQGSSETQYF
abundance: -; j_gene: TRBJ2-5; v_gene: TRBV10-3; CDR3aa: CAIKGQGAETQYF
abundance: -; j_gene: TRBJ2-3; v_gene: TRBV20-1; CDR3aa: CSANPHSGRETDTQYF
abundance: -; j_gene: TRBJ2-5; v_gene: TRBV20-1; CDR3aa: CSAPIGGEETQYF
abundance: -; j_gene: TRBJ2-2; v_gene: TRBV4-3; CDR3aa: CASSQDLAGTTGELFF
abundance: -; j_gene: TRBJ2-7; v_gene: TRBV6-2/TRBV6-3; CDR3aa: CATFRDNSYEQYF
abundance: -; j_gene: TRBJ2-1; v_gene: TRBV10-1; CDR3aa: CASSPQRNGDEQFF
abundance: -; j_gene: TRBJ2-2; v_gene: TRBV7-2; CDR3aa: CASSSFTGAGELFF
abundance: -; j_gene: TRBJ1-6; v_gene: TRBV6-5; CDR3aa: CASSPDRNSPLHF
abundance: -; j_gene: TRBJ2-1; v_gene: TRBV20-1; CDR3aa: CSARRPSGPGDEQFF
abundance: -; j_gene: TRBJ2-5; v_gene: TRBV6-5; CDR3aa: CASSSSLPRETQYF
abundance: -; j_gene: TRBJ2-1; v_gene: TRBV19; CDR3aa: CASSMGQPYNEQFF
abundance: -; j_gene: TRBJ1-1; v_gene: TRBV5-1; CDR3aa: CASSLPGLNTEAFF
abundance: -; j_gene: TRBJ2-3; v_gene: TRBV10-3; CDR3aa: CASEADTDTQYF
abundance: -; j_gene: TRBJ1-2; v_gene: TRBV6-1; CDR3aa: CASVATVHNGYTF
abundance: -; j_gene: TRBJ2-2; v_gene: TRBV5-3; CDR3aa: CARSIVKSGELFF
abundance: -; j_gene: TRBJ2-7; v_gene: TRBV28; CDR3aa: CASRGAGVSEQYF
abundance: -; j_gene: TRBJ2-3; v_gene: TRBV9; CDR3aa: CASNTERTDTQYF
abundance: -; j_gene: TRBJ2-6; v_gene: TRBV19; CDR3aa: CASSTQPGELSGANVLTF
abundance: -; j_gene: TRBJ2-1; v_gene: TRBV2; CDR3aa: CASGKGGDEQFF
abundance: -; j_gene: TRBJ1-5; v_gene: TRBV28; CDR3aa: CASSFSTGRNQPQHF
abundance: -; j_gene: TRBJ2-4; v_gene: TRBV7-2; CDR3aa: CASSWNRENIQYF
abundance: -; j_gene: TRBJ1-5; v_gene: TRBV6-2/TRBV6-3; CDR3aa: CASSYSVGRNQPQHF
abundance: -; j_gene: TRBJ2-5; v_gene: TRBV20-1; CDR3aa: CSARDGILGDQYF
abundance: -; j_gene: TRBJ2-5; v_gene: TRBV28; CDR3aa: CASSLLSAGGRRETQYF
abundance: -; j_gene: TRBJ1-2; v_gene: TRBV20-1; CDR3aa: CSVEVGNYGYTF
abundance: -; j_gene: TRBJ2-2; v_gene: TRBV2; CDR3aa: CASSEGLAGAGELFF
abundance: -; j_gene: TRBJ2-3; v_gene: TRBV23-1; CDR3aa: CASTSDLDEVASDGTDTQYF
abundance: -; j_gene: TRBJ2-3; v_gene: TRBV5-1; CDR3aa: CASSLARGSTDTQYF
abundance: -; j_gene: TRBJ1-2; v_gene: TRBV2; CDR3aa: CASSPSGTGSHYTF
abundance: -; j_gene: TRBJ2-7; v_gene: TRBV28; CDR3aa: CASSWASTYEQYF
abundance: -; j_gene: TRBJ1-1; v_gene: TRBV7-9; CDR3aa: CASSRGGAANTEAFF
abundance: few; j_gene: TRBJ1-1; v_gene: TRBV4-1; CDR3aa: CASSHLKDRGYTEAFF
abundance: -; j_gene: TRBJ2-3; v_gene: TRBV15; CDR3aa: CATSRGKEGSTDTQYF
abundance: -; j_gene: TRBJ2-3; v_gene: TRBV25-1; CDR3aa: CASSNIDTQYF
abundance: -; j_gene: TRBJ1-2; v_gene: TRBV20-1; CDR3aa: CSGREPVGYTF
abundance: -; j_gene: TRBJ2-7; v_gene: TRBV28; CDR3aa: CASRRQGWNEQYF